One sample yielded the 8 T cell receptor beta chains listed below, sequenced in a study of beta chain features in type 1 diabetes. The authors reverse transcribed all of the isolated RNA, so sequencing captured expressed TCRB transcripts. TCRdb keeps only in-frame clones here, not all; method: immunoSEQ multiplex PCR. The sample has about 290,000 clones, around 7.8% seen once. The sample was central memory CD4+ T cells from blood. Receptors originate from a woman aged 18-29 years in good health.

The rearrangement uses TRBV30 and TRBJ1-1; the D is unclear. Germline loops: CDR1 GTSNPN, CDR2 SVGIG (reference sequence). The V end lost 0 bases, the J end lost 5 bases, and 25 bases lay between the germline ends. The CDR3 is 18 residues long. The CDR3: CAWSVQRRAMYDGTEAFF. DNA of the CDR3: TGTGCCTGGAGTGTACAAAGAAGGGCGATGTATGATGGGACTGAAGCTTTCTTT.

This clone was seen only a few times. The rearrangement uses TRBV6-6 and TRBJ2-1; 7 nucleotides match TRBD2. V dropped 5 bases and J dropped 12; count of bases not matched to a gene: 7. The CDR3 totals 12 residues. CDR1 and CDR2 from the germline V gene are MNHNY and SVGAGI (reference sequence). The CDR3 coding sequence is TGTGCCAGCAGTACTCCCGGGGGGTGGCAGTTCTTC. Amino acids: CASSTPGGWQFF.

Only a few counts were recorded for this clone. The chain has TRBV5-5 and TRBJ1-3; 10 bases are a match to TRBD1. With V trimmed by 4 bases and J by 7 bases, 20 bases remained unmatched. Per germline, CDR1 SGHKS and CDR2 YYEKEE (reference sequence). The CDR3 has 19 amino acids. The CDR3 is CASSQTSGTGESPRNTIYF. DNA of the CDR3: TGTGCCAGCAGCCAAACCTCCGGGACAGGGGAATCTCCCCGGAACACCATATATTTT.

This clone was found many times. The chain links TRBV28 to TRBJ1-6; D may be TRBD1 (5 bases). V was cut by 7 bases and J by 4 bases, with 11 bases left in between. The CDR3 loop spans 14 amino acids. Germline V gene data show CDR1 as MDHEN and CDR2 as SYDVKM. The CDR3 region is CASITGMYNSPLHF. As DNA, the CDR3 is TGTGCCAGCATCACAGGAATGTATAATTCACCCCTCCACTTT.

The count of this clone is one. The gene calls are TRBV2 and TRBJ2-3; D is undetermined. V was pared by 4 bases and J by 4 bases, with 9 bases between. The CDR3 is 13 amino acids. Looked up from germline, CDR1 is SNHLY and CDR2 is FYNNEI. CDR3 sequence reads: CASSVVLPDTQYF. In DNA, the CDR3 is TGTGCCAGCAGTGTCGTATTGCCAGATACGCAGTATTTT. Full variable domain (missing parts from reference TRBV2 and TRBJ2-3): EPEVTQTPSHQVTQMGQEVILRCVPISNHLYFYWYRQILGQKVEFLVSFYNNEISEKSEIFDDQFSVERPDGSNFTLKIRSTKLEDSAMYFCASSVVLPDTQYFGPGTRLTVL.

This clone was observed a few times. The genes are TRBV6-5 and TRBJ2-1; maybe TRBD2 (6 bases). Germline CDR1 reads MNHEY; CDR2 reads SVGAGI. The CDR3 length is 14 residues. Trimming shortened V by 5 bases and J by 8 bases, and 16 bases separated the two germline ends. In DNA, the CDR3 is TGTGCCAGCAGTCCAAGGGACTTGGTGGATGAGCAGTTCTTC. It codes for CASSPRDLVDEQFF.

This clone was detected only a few times. The V and J genes are TRBV29-1 and TRBJ2-1, with 12 bases matching TRBD2. J was trimmed by 5 bases and V by 3 bases; bases with no gene match: 11. The CDR3 consists of 17 residues. CDR1 is SQVTM, CDR2 ANQGSEA, per germline. CDR3 bases: TGCAGCGTTGATATGGGATCGACTAGCGGGAGTGACAATGAGCAGTTCTTC. Protein product: CSVDMGSTSGSDNEQFF.

J is TRBJ1-1 and V is TRBV7-6; D remains unclear. The CDR3 runs 15 residues. V lost 5 bases and J lost 1, with 14 bases in between. CDR1 is SGHVS, CDR2 FNYEAQ, per germline. The CDR3 is CASSPSRLTNTEAFF. For the CDR3, the DNA is TGTGCCAGCAGCCCTAGCAGGTTAACGAACACTGAAGCTTTCTTT.